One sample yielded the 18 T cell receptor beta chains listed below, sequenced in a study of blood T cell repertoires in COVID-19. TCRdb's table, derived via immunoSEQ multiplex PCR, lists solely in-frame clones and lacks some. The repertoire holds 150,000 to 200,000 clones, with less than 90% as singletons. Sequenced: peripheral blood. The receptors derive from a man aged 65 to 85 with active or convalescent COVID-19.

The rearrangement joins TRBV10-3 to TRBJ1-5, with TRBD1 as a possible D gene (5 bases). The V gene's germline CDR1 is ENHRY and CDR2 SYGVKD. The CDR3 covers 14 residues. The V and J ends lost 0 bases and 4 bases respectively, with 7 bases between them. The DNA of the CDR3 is TGTGCCATCAGTGAGTCGGGGGGGAATCAGCCCCAGCATTTT. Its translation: CAISESGGNQPQHF.

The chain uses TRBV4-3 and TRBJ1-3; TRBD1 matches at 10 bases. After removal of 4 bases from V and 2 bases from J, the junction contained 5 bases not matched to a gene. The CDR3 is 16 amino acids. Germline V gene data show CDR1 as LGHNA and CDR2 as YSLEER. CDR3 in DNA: TGCGCCAGCAGCCCCCAAGGGACAGGGGCTGGAAACACCATATATTTT. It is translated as CASSPQGTGAGNTIYF.

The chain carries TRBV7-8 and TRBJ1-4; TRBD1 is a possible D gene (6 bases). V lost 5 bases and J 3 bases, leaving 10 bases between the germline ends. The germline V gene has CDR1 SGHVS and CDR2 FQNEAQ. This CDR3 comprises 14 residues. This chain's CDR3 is CASSRDRPNEKLFF. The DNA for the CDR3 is TGTGCCAGCAGCCGAGACAGGCCTAATGAAAAACTGTTTTTT.

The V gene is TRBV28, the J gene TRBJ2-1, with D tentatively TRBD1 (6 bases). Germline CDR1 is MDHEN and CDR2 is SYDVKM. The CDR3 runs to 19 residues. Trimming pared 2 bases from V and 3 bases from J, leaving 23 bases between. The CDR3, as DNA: TGTGCCAGCAGTTTAATTAGTGGAGGTCGGGACACCTTCTACAATGAGCAGTTCTTC. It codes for CASSLISGGRDTFYNEQFF.

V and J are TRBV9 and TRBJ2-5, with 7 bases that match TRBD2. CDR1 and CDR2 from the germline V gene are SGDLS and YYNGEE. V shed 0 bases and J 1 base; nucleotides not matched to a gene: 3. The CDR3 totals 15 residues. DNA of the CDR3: TGTGCCAGCAGCGTAGTGGGAGGGGTCCAAGAGACCCAGTACTTC. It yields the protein CASSVVGGVQETQYF.

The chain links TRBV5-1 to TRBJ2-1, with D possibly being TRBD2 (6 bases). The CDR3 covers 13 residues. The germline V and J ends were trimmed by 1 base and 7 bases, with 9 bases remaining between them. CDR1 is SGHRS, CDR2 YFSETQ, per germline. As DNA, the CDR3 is TGCGCCAGCAGCTTGTTCGGGGGAAATGAGCAGTTCTTC. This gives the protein CASSLFGGNEQFF.

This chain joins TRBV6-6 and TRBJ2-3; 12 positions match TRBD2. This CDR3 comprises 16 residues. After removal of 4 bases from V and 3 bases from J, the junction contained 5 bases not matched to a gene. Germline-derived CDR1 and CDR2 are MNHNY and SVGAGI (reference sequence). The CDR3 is CASSSRLAGETDTQYF. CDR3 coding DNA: TGTGCCAGCAGTTCCCGACTAGCGGGAGAAACAGATACGCAGTATTTT.

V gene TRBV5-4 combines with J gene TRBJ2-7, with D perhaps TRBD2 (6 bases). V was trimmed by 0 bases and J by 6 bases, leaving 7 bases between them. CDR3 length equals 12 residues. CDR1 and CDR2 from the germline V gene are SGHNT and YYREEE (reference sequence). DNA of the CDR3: TGTGCCAGCAGCTTGGTCGGGAGCGAGCAGTACTTC. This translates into CASSLVGSEQYF.

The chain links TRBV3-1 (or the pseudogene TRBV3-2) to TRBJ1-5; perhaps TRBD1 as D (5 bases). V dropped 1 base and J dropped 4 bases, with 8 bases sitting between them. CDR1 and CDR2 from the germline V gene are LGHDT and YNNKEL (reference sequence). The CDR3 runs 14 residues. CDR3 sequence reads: CASSQGGVNQPQHF. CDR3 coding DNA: TGTGCCAGCAGCCAAGGGGGGGTGAATCAGCCCCAGCATTTT.

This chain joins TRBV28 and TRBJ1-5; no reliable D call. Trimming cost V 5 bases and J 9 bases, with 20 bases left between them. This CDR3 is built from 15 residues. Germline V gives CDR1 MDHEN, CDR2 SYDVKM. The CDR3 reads CASSPPTGIARPQHF. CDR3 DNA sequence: TGTGCCAGCAGTCCACCGACCGGGATTGCTCGGCCCCAGCATTTT.

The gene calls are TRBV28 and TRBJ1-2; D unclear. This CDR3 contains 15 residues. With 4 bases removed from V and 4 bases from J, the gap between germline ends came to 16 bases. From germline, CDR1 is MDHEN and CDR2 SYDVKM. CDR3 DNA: TGTGCCAGCAGTTCCCCGGGTGGAGGGCTCTATGGCTACACCTTC. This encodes CASSSPGGGLYGYTF.

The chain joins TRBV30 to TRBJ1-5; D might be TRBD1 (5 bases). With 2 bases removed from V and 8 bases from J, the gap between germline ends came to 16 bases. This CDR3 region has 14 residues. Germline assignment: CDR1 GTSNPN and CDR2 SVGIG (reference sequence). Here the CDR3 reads CAWSRGAQRKPQHF. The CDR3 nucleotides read TGTGCCTGGAGTCGCGGGGCGCAACGAAAGCCCCAGCATTTT.

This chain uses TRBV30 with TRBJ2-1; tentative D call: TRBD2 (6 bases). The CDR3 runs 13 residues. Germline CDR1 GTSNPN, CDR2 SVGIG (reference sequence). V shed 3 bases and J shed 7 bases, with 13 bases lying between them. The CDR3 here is CAWSGGPQNEQFF. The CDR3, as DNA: TGTGCCTGGAGCGGGGGTCCCCAGAATGAGCAGTTCTTC.

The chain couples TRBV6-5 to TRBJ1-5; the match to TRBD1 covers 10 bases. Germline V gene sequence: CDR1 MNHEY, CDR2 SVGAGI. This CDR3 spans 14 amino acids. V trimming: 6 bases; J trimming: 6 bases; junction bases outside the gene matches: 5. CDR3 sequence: CASSPTGGGQPQHF. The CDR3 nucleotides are TGTGCCAGCAGCCCGACAGGGGGCGGTCAGCCCCAGCATTTT.

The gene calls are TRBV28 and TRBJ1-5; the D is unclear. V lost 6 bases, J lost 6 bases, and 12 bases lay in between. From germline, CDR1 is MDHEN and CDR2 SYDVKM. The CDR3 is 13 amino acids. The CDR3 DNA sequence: TGTGCCAGCAGAGCGGGGTCGGGTCAGCCCCAGCATTTT. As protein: CASRAGSGQPQHF.

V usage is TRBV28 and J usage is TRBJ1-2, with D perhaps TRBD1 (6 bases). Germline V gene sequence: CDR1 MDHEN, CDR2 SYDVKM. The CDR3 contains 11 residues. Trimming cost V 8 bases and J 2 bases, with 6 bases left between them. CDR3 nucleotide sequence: TGTGCCAGCGGGACAAACTATGGCTACACCTTC. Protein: CASGTNYGYTF.

The CDR3 is CASSPLAGNTGELFF. The CDR3 DNA is TGTGCCAGCAGTCCCCTAGCGGGAAACACCGGGGAGCTGTTTTTT. V is TRBV6-2 or TRBV6-3 and J is TRBJ2-2, with TRBD2 matching over 9 bases. The germline gives CDR1 MNHEY, CDR2 SVGEGT. This CDR3 region has 15 residues. With V trimmed by 5 bases and J by 2 bases, 3 bases remained unmatched.

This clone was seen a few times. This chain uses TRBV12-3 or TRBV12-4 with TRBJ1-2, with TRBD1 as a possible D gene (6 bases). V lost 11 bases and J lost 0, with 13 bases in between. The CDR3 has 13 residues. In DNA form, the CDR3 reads TGTGCCGCTTCTGGGGGCTCTAACTATGGCTACACCTTC. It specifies CAASGGSNYGYTF.